One sample yielded the 18 T cell receptor beta chains listed below, sequenced in a study of long-term antiretroviral therapy in people with HIV. This was the immunoSEQ v3.0 assay at survey level. Data came from immunoSEQ multiplex PCR; TCRdb stores just in-frame clones and leaves some out. The table lists over 20,000 clones, 80% to 85% of them singletons. Here the sequenced sample was unsorted PBMCs, taken 0.4 years after starting antiretroviral therapy. All receptors come from a man aged 45-60 years with HIV.

This chain joins TRBV6-1 and TRBJ2-6, with D possibly TRBD2 on 6 matching bases. The V end lost 3 bases, the J end lost 2 bases, and 20 bases lay between the germline ends. The CDR3 is made up of 19 amino acids. The V gene's germline CDR1 is MNHNS and CDR2 SASEGT. The chain's CDR3 is CASSESGGSGYTGANVLTF. CDR3 bases: TGTGCCAGCAGTGAGTCAGGAGGGTCGGGGTACACTGGGGCCAACGTCCTGACTTTC.

The genes are TRBV2 and TRBJ1-6; tentative D call: TRBD1 (5 bases). Germline CDR1 SNHLY, CDR2 FYNNEI. Trimming shortened V by 3 bases and J by 7 bases, and 10 bases separated the two germline ends. The CDR3 extends over 14 amino acids. CDR3 in DNA: TGTGCCAGCAGTGAGGGACGGCTCAATTCACCCCTCCACTTT. This codes for CASSEGRLNSPLHF.

V is TRBV7-9 and J is TRBJ1-1; D is undetermined. Trimming stripped 0 bases from V and 5 bases from J, with 10 bases between. The CDR3 extends over 14 amino acids. Germline lookup yields CDR1 SEHNR and CDR2 FQNEAQ (reference sequence). CDR3 region: CASSLAAHPTEAFF. CDR3 coding DNA: TGTGCCAGCAGCTTAGCGGCACATCCAACTGAAGCTTTCTTT.

The chain carries TRBV6-1 and TRBJ2-3; 8 nucleotides agree with TRBD2. V dropped 7 bases and J dropped 0; count of bases not matched to a gene: 3. The CDR3 is 14 residues long. Germline CDR1 reads MNHNS; CDR2 reads SASEGT. CDR3 sequence: CASTSGGSTDTQYF. CDR3 nucleotide sequence: TGTGCCAGCACTTCGGGGGGGAGCACAGATACGCAGTATTTT.

This chain connects TRBV5-6 to TRBJ2-6; D is undetermined. Trimming shortened V by 1 base and J by 2 bases, and 10 bases separated the two germline ends. The CDR3 contains 16 residues. Germline V CDR1 and CDR2: SGHDT, YYEEEE. In DNA, the CDR3 is TGTGCCAGCAGCTTGCGGCGCGTTACTGGGGCCAACGTCCTGACTTTC. Amino acid sequence: CASSLRRVTGANVLTF.

This clone was observed once. V gene TRBV7-9 combines with J gene TRBJ2-5; 14 nucleotides agree with TRBD2. CDR1 and CDR2 from the germline V gene are SEHNR and FQNEAQ (reference sequence). The CDR3 contains 16 residues. Losses at the gene ends were 1 base for V and 4 bases for J; bases not matched to a gene: 2. The CDR3 here is CASSLGTSGGLETQYF. The CDR3 nucleotides read TGTGCCAGCAGCTTAGGGACTAGCGGGGGGCTAGAGACCCAGTACTTC.

The chain is built from TRBV30 and TRBJ1-2; D call uncertain. V was shortened by 2 bases and J by 8 bases, with 12 bases between the two germline ends. The germline gives CDR1 GTSNPN, CDR2 SVGIG (reference sequence). This CDR3 is 12 amino acids long. The CDR3 nucleotides read TGTGCCTGGAGTCGGGATTTGGGCGGCTACACCTTC. As protein: CAWSRDLGGYTF.

This chain links TRBV7-2 with TRBJ2-1; TRBD2 might be the D (6 bases). V was pared by 3 bases and J by 6 bases, with 12 bases between. This CDR3 is built from 14 residues. CDR1 SGHTA and CDR2 FQGNSA come from the germline V gene. As DNA, the CDR3 is TGTGCCAGCAGCTTGGCCGGGGGTTCCAATGAGCAGTTCTTC. This translates into CASSLAGGSNEQFF.

The rearrangement links TRBV5-1 to TRBJ2-1, with D hard to call. CDR1 and CDR2 (germline): SGHRS, YFSETQ. The CDR3 spans 15 residues. Deletions cut 6 bases from V and 0 bases from J, with 13 bases between. The DNA for the CDR3 is TGCGCCAGCACCCCGTCGGCTCCCTCCTACAATGAGCAGTTCTTC. Translating it yields CASTPSAPSYNEQFF.

The chain carries TRBV7-9 and TRBJ2-3; D remains ambiguous. Germline CDR1 reads SEHNR; CDR2 reads FQNEAQ (reference sequence). Trimming cost V 11 bases and J 1 base, with 16 bases left between them. The CDR3 extends over 14 amino acids. DNA for the CDR3: TGTGCCTCGCAGAGGAGTGCTCGCACAGATACGCAGTATTTT. Translated: CASQRSARTDTQYF.

The chain recombines TRBV18 with TRBJ1-6, with D perhaps TRBD1 (5 bases). The CDR3 has 15 amino acids. Trimming took off 6 bases at V and 7 bases at J, with 16 bases between the two ends. The V gene's germline CDR1 is KGHSH and CDR2 LQKENI. Written as DNA, the CDR3 is TGTGCCAGCTCCCCCCTCGGGACGGCAAATTCACCCCTCCACTTT. Amino acid sequence: CASSPLGTANSPLHF.

The chain employs TRBV7-3 and TRBJ1-1, with a tentative D call TRBD1 (6 bases). In germline, CDR1 is SGHTA, CDR2 FQGTGA. The V end was cut by 0 bases, the J end by 5 bases, with 16 bases between. This CDR3 region has 16 residues. CDR3 coding DNA: TGTGCCAGCAGCTTAACGGGGTCCAGGGGCTTGACTGAAGCTTTCTTT. Encoded protein: CASSLTGSRGLTEAFF.

The genes are TRBV28 and TRBJ1-2, with 9 bases matching TRBD1. This CDR3 is 15 amino acids long. Per germline, CDR1 MDHEN and CDR2 SYDVKM. Germline trimming cut 6 bases from V and 7 bases from J; bases unmatched to any gene: 12. CDR3 nucleotide sequence: TGTGCCAGCAGCCCCCCTACAGGGGGCGCAGTTGGCTACACCTTC. Translated, it gives CASSPPTGGAVGYTF.

This clone occurred once. This chain joins TRBV14 and TRBJ1-5, with unresolved D. Per germline, CDR1 SGHDN and CDR2 FVKESK. The CDR3 spans 11 residues. Trimming removed 2 bases at V and 8 bases at J, with 4 bases between. This CDR3 reads CASSQWKPQHF. Written as DNA, the CDR3 is TGTGCCAGCAGCCAATGGAAGCCCCAGCATTTT.

This sequence joins TRBV7-2 and TRBJ2-7, with TRBD2 as a possible D gene (6 bases). This CDR3 is 14 amino acids long. Looked up from germline, CDR1 is SGHTA and CDR2 is FQGNSA. Trimming pared 6 bases from V and 3 bases from J, leaving 15 bases between. CDR3 region: CASRPSSGSYEQYF. The CDR3 coding sequence is TGTGCCAGCAGGCCTTCTTCCGGGAGCTACGAGCAGTACTTC.

The rearrangement joins TRBV6-1 to TRBJ1-1; no reliable D call. V lost 4 bases and J lost 0, with 6 bases in between. The CDR3 spans 13 residues. CDR1 is MNHNS, CDR2 SASEGT, per germline. The DNA of the CDR3 is TGTGCCAGCAGTGGGACCATGAACACTGAAGCTTTCTTT. It is translated as CASSGTMNTEAFF.

V and J are TRBV5-1 and TRBJ2-5, with 7 nucleotides matching TRBD1. Germline V gene data show CDR1 as SGHRS and CDR2 as YFSETQ. The CDR3 contains 15 residues. Trimming at V came to 3 bases and at J to 0 bases, leaving 5 bases not matched to a gene. CDR3 loop: CASSSGQSNQETQYF. The DNA of the CDR3 is TGCGCCAGCAGCTCGGGACAGAGTAACCAAGAGACCCAGTACTTC.

The chain employs TRBV6-5 and TRBJ1-1, with D unresolved. In germline, CDR1 is MNHEY, CDR2 SVGAGI. V dropped 0 bases and J dropped 5 bases, with 7 bases sitting between them. This CDR3 has 13 amino acids. Written as DNA, the CDR3 is TGTGCCAGCAGTTACTCGGCGGGGACTGAAGCTTTCTTT. Amino acid sequence: CASSYSAGTEAFF.